The 15 T cell receptor beta chains below all came from one sample that was sequenced in a study of PD-L1 blockade in urothelial cancer. Profiled with immunoSEQ multiplex PCR; TCRdb holds only in-frame clones, not every one. In the table there are under 35,000 clones, about 88% of which are singletons. Sequenced here: PBMCs, sampled around atezolizumab (anti-PD-L1) treatment. These TCRs come from a man over 45 with urothelial cancer.

The rearrangement links TRBV4-3 to TRBJ2-3; D is unresolved. CDR3 length: 14 residues. The V and J ends lost 4 bases and 2 bases respectively, with 10 bases between them. CDR1 LGHNA and CDR2 YSLEER come from the germline V gene. The CDR3 region has the DNA TGCGCCAGCAGCCCAGACTTGTACACAGATACGCAGTATTTT. This translates into CASSPDLYTDTQYF.

The chain uses TRBV19 and TRBJ2-1, with a tentative D call TRBD2 (7 bases). V was pared by 6 bases and J by 7 bases, with 19 bases between. From germline, CDR1 is LNHDA and CDR2 SQIVND (reference sequence). This CDR3 is built from 15 residues. The CDR3 coding sequence is TGTGCCAGTAGGACTGGGGGCGGGAGTGGAAATGAGCAGTTCTTC. This codes for CASRTGGGSGNEQFF.

The chain joins TRBV10-2 to TRBJ2-7, with D unresolved. Germline-derived CDR1 and CDR2 are WSHSY and SAAADI. V lost 2 bases to trimming and J lost 4 bases, with 9 bases between them. The CDR3 is 13 amino acids. Here the CDR3 reads CASSELRGYEQYF. Written as DNA, the CDR3 is TGCGCCAGCAGTGAGCTGCGAGGTTACGAGCAGTACTTC.

The chain carries TRBV10-2 and TRBJ2-7, with D possibly being TRBD1 (5 bases). This CDR3 region has 14 residues. Trimming pared 3 bases from V and 5 bases from J, leaving 14 bases between. Germline-derived CDR1 and CDR2 are WSHSY and SAAADI. CDR3 region: CASSENSGNDEQYF. The CDR3 DNA reads as TGCGCCAGCAGTGAAAATTCAGGGAACGACGAGCAGTACTTC.

This chain joins TRBV6-1 and TRBJ2-5; a possible D gene is TRBD2 (5 bases). Germline V gene data show CDR1 as MNHNS and CDR2 as SASEGT. Trimming removed 4 bases from V and 1 base from J, with 7 bases in between. CDR3 length: 13 residues. The chain's CDR3 is CASSGLPQETQYF. DNA for the CDR3: TGTGCCAGCAGTGGACTACCCCAAGAGACCCAGTACTTC.

This rearrangement joins TRBV5-4 to TRBJ1-2; 7 nucleotides match TRBD1. The CDR3 sequence is 14 residues long. Germline values: CDR1 SGHNT, CDR2 YYREEE (reference sequence). With V trimmed by 1 base and J by 2 bases, 2 bases remained unmatched. The CDR3 sequence is CASSLTGQNYGYTF. Written as DNA, the CDR3 is TGTGCCAGCAGCTTGACGGGACAGAACTATGGCTACACCTTC.

This chain links TRBV28 with TRBJ2-1, with D hard to call. This CDR3 spans 11 amino acids. Trimming shortened V by 3 bases and J by 10 bases, and 7 bases separated the two germline ends. Germline V CDR1 and CDR2: MDHEN, SYDVKM. CDR3 nucleotides: TGTGCCAGCAGTTTGACCGGGGAGCAGTTCTTC. It codes for CASSLTGEQFF.

The chain combines TRBV11-2 with TRBJ1-4; D is possibly TRBD1 (5 bases). V shed 5 bases and J shed 15 bases, with 19 bases lying between them. The CDR3 extends over 13 amino acids. Per the germline V gene, CDR1 is SGHAT and CDR2 is FQNNGV. The CDR3 DNA is TGTGCCAGCAGCATACTCGGGGGGACGGGGATGTTTTTT. Its translation: CASSILGGTGMFF. The full variable domain, its missing parts supplied by reference TRBV11-2 and TRBJ1-4, is EAGVAQSPRYKIIEKRQSVAFWCNPISGHATLYWYQQILGQGPKLLIQFQNNGVVDDSQLPKDRFSAERLKGVDSTLKIQPAKLEDSAVYLCASSILGGTGMFFGSGTQLSVL.

The J gene is TRBJ2-5, the V gene TRBV29-1; 8 bases agree with TRBD1. This CDR3 is 18 amino acids long. Germline CDR1 and CDR2: SQVTM and ANQGSEA. V gave up 2 bases and J gave up 0 bases; unmatched junction bases: 14. The CDR3 loop is CSVELPGQDLWYQETQYF. The CDR3 DNA sequence: TGCAGCGTTGAACTACCGGGACAGGACCTCTGGTACCAAGAGACCCAGTACTTC.

This chain connects TRBV6-6 to TRBJ2-3; D uncertain. The ends were cut back, 0 bases at V and 5 bases at J, with 3 bases in the middle. Germline-derived CDR1 and CDR2 are MNHNY and SVGAGI (reference sequence). CDR3 length: 12 amino acids. CDR3 region: CASSYSRDTQYF. As DNA, the CDR3 is TGTGCCAGCAGTTACTCGCGAGATACGCAGTATTTT.

This rearrangement joins TRBV12-5 to TRBJ1-5; 8 bases line up with TRBD1. Per germline, CDR1 LGHNT and CDR2 FRNRAP. This CDR3 comprises 15 residues. J was trimmed by 3 bases and V by 8 bases; bases with no gene match: 9. The CDR3 sequence: CASQTGQGANQPQHF. CDR3 nucleotide sequence: TGTGCTAGTCAGACTGGGCAGGGGGCCAATCAGCCCCAGCATTTT. Using reference TRBV12-5 and TRBJ1-5 for the parts outside the CDR3, the full variable domain is DARVTQTPRHKVTEMGQEVTMRCQPILGHNTVFWYRQTMMQGLELLAYFRNRAPLDDSGMPKDRFSAEMPDATLATLKIQPSEPRDSAVYFCASQTGQGANQPQHFGDGTRLSIL.

The chain recombines TRBV14 with TRBJ2-3, with D unresolved. The CDR3 extends over 15 amino acids. Between the trimmed V and J ends, which lost 1 base and 2 bases, there was a span of 10 bases. Germline-derived CDR1 and CDR2 are SGHDN and FVKESK. The CDR3 nucleotides read TGTGCCAGCAGCCAAGTTGGAGTAGTCACAGATACGCAGTATTTT. It specifies CASSQVGVVTDTQYF. The full variable domain, with the rest looked up from reference TRBV14 and TRBJ2-3, is EAGVTQFPSHSVIEKGQTVTLRCDPISGHDNLYWYRRVMGKEIKFLLHFVKESKQDESGMPNNRFLAERTGGTYSTLKVQPAELEDSGVYFCASSQVGVVTDTQYFGPGTRLTVL.

This clone occurred once. This chain links TRBV5-1 with TRBJ2-3, with D perhaps TRBD2 (5 bases). This CDR3 has 15 amino acids. The V gene's germline CDR1 is SGHRS and CDR2 YFSETQ. V shed 0 bases and J shed 9 bases, with 17 bases lying between them. CDR3 in amino acids: CASSLDSVSLSTQYF. The CDR3 DNA is TGCGCCAGCAGCTTGGATAGCGTCTCACTCTCGACGCAGTATTTT.

J is TRBJ2-7 and V is TRBV6-1; 11 bases agree with TRBD2. The CDR3 totals 14 residues. V dropped 10 bases and J dropped 6; count of bases not matched to a gene: 11. The germline V gene encodes CDR1 MNHNS and CDR2 SASEGT. The CDR3 spells CANSPLAGEGEQYF. The CDR3 nucleotides are TGTGCCAATTCACCACTAGCGGGAGAAGGCGAGCAGTACTTC.

This chain connects TRBV18 to TRBJ2-5, with 13 positions matching TRBD2. The CDR3 runs to 17 residues. Losses at the gene ends were 4 bases for V and 0 bases for J; bases not matched to a gene: 5. The germline gives CDR1 KGHSH, CDR2 LQKENI. CDR3 sequence (DNA): TGTGCCAGCTCACAAGGGACTAGCGGGACCCACCAAGAGACCCAGTACTTC. Translated, it gives CASSQGTSGTHQETQYF.